This record concerns one T cell receptor beta chain sequence. Its specificity is not known. This specimen belongs to a study of beta chain features in type 1 diabetes. The whole isolated RNA underwent reverse transcription, so sequencing captured expressed TCRB transcripts. Repertoires were generated with immunoSEQ multiplex PCR, while TCRdb's copy carries only in-frame clones and drops some. The sample shows 640,000 or so clones, over 11% of them seen only once. The trim removed 5 bases at V and 11 bases at J, leaving 4 bases unmatched. The germline V gene has CDR1 ENHRY and CDR2 SYGVKD. The CDR3 is 12 residues long. Study-level results: Reduced insertions and increased deletions marked VDJ junctions in type 1 diabetes patients. Any role of HLA type in TCRB rearrangement remained unresolved here. Moderately but significantly shorter TCRB CDR3s were found in Type 1 diabetes patients in all four CD4+ subsets.

The chain recombines TRBV10-3 with TRBJ2-1; 9 bases are shared with TRBD1. The TCR was taken from a man younger than 35 with type 1 diabetes. What was sequenced was naive CD4+ T cells from blood. The CDR3 loop reads CAISSGQGKQFF. The CDR3 DNA reads as TGTGCCATCAGTTCCGGACAGGGGAAGCAGTTCTTC.